This T cell receptor (beta chain) emerged from a study of CD8 T cells in ankylosing spondylitis. Study-wide points: In ankylosing spondylitis blood, a motif of eight highly homologous TCR beta variants appeared characteristic.

TCRdb used MiXCR to reprocess the 5' RACE reads, holding one entry per CDR3 protein. This sample has fewer than 250,000 distinct CDR3 sequences; around 19% occur once, and the top ten carry approximately 46%. This clonotype was counted only a few times. The antigen remains unidentified. Germline V gene data show CDR1 as SNHLY and CDR2 as FYNNEI. This CDR3 is built from 15 residues. The V end was cut by 6 bases, the J end by 6 bases, with 17 bases between. The sequencing sample was made of blood, either unsorted or a sorted T cell fraction (not recorded which). This receptor was taken from a male donor with ankylosing spondylitis. V usage is TRBV2 and J usage is TRBJ2-2; D may be TRBD1 (5 bases). The CDR3: CASSHPDRRAGELFF. Here the CDR3 DNA reads TGTGCCAGCAGCCACCCCGACAGACGCGCCGGGGAGCTGTTTTTT.